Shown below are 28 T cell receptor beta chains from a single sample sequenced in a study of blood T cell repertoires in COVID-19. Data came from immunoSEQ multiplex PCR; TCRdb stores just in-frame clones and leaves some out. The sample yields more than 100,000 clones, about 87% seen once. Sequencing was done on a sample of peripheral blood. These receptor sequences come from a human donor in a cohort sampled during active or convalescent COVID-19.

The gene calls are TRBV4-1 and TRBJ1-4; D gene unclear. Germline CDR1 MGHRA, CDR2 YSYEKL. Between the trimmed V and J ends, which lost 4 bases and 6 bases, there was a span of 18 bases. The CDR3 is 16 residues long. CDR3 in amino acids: CASSLGLKEVDEKLFF. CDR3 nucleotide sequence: TGCGCCAGCAGCCTCGGGTTGAAAGAAGTGGATGAAAAACTGTTTTTT.

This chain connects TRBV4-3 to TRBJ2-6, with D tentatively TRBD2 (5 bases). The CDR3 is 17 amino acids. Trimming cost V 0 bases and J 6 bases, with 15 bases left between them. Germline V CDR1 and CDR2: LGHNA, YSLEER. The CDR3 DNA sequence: TGCGCCAGCAGCCAAGATGGACGACGGGGTGAGGCCAACGTCCTGACTTTC. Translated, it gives CASSQDGRRGEANVLTF.

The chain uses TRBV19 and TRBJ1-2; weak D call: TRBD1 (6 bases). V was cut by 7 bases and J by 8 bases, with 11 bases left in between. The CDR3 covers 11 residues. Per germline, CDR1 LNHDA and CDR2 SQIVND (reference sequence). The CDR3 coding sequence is TGTGCCAGTACCACCACAGGGGGCTACACCTTC. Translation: CASTTTGGYTF. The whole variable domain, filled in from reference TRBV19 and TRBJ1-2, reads DGGITQSPKYLFRKEGQNVTLSCEQNLNHDAMYWYRQDPGQGLRLIYYSQIVNDFQKGDIAEGYSVSREKKESFPLTVTSAQKNPTAFYLCASTTTGGYTFGSGTRLTVV.

The CDR3 loop is CASSSTRSEQFF. The CDR3 DNA reads TGTGCCAGCAGTTCAACTAGAAGTGAGCAGTTCTTC. J is TRBJ2-1 and V is TRBV2; D perhaps matches TRBD2 (5 bases). This CDR3 region has 12 residues. Germline V lookup: CDR1 SNHLY, CDR2 FYNNEI. The V end lost 5 bases, the J end lost 9 bases, and 11 bases lay between the germline ends. The full variable domain, with the rest looked up from reference TRBV2 and TRBJ2-1, is EPEVTQTPSHQVTQMGQEVILRCVPISNHLYFYWYRQILGQKVEFLVSFYNNEISEKSEIFDDQFSVERPDGSNFTLKIRSTKLEDSAMYFCASSSTRSEQFFGPGTRLTVL.

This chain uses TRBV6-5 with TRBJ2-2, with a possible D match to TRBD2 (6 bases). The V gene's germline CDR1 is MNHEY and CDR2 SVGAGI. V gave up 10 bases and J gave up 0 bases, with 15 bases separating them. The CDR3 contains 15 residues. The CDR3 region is CATSRGITNTGELFF. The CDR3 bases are TGTGCCACTTCGCGGGGAATCACGAACACCGGGGAGCTGTTTTTT.

The CDR3 region is CASGDRGRVGYNEQFF. CDR3 nucleotides: TGTGCCAGTGGAGACAGGGGGCGAGTGGGCTACAATGAGCAGTTCTTC. The chain combines TRBV19 with TRBJ2-1; TRBD1 matches 10 bases. Germline lookup yields CDR1 LNHDA and CDR2 SQIVND (reference sequence). V gave up 8 bases and J gave up 3 bases; unmatched junction bases: 10. This CDR3 is built from 16 residues.

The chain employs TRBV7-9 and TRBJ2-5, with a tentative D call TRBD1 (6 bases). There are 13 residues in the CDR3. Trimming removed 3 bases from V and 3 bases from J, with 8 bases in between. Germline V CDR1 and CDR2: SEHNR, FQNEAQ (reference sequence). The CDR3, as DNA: TGTGCCAGCAGCTTGTCAGGGGAAGAGACCCAGTACTTC. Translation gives CASSLSGEETQYF.

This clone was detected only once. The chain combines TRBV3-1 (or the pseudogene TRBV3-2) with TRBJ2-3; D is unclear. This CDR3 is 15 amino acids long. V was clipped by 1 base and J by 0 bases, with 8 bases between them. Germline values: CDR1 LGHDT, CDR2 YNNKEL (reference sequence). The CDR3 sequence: CASSQAFTSTDTQYF. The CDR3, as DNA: TGTGCCAGCAGCCAAGCGTTTACTAGCACAGATACGCAGTATTTT.

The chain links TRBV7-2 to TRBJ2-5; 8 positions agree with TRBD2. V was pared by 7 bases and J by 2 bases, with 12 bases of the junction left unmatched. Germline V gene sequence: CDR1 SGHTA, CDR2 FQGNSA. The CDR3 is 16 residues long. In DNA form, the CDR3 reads TGTGCCAGCAACGCCGGGTTTGGCGGGGGGCAAGAGACCCAGTACTTC. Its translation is CASNAGFGGGQETQYF.

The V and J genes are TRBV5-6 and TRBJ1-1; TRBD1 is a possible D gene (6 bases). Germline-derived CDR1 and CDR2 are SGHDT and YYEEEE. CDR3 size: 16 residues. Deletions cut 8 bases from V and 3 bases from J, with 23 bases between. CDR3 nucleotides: TGTGCCAGTACTACTTTAAAACAGGGAGAGGACACTGAAGCTTTCTTT. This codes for CASTTLKQGEDTEAFF. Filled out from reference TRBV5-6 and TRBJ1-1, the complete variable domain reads DAGVTQSPTHLIKTRGQQVTLRCSPKSGHDTVSWYQQALGQGPQFIFQYYEEEERQRGNFPDRFSGHQFPNYSSELNVNALLLGDSALYLCASTTLKQGEDTEAFFGQGTRLTVV.

The CDR3 region is CSALAKETQYF. The CDR3 nucleotides read TGCAGTGCTCTGGCCAAAGAGACCCAGTACTTC. This rearrangement joins TRBV20-1 to TRBJ2-5; D is ambiguous. CDR3 length: 11 amino acids. The V end was cut by 5 bases, the J end by 3 bases, with 7 bases between. The germline V gene has CDR1 DFQATT and CDR2 SNEGSKA (reference sequence).

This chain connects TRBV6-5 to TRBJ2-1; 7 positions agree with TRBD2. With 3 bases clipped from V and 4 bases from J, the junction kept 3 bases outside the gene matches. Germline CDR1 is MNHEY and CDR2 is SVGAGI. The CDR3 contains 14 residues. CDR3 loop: CASSYTRGYNEQFF. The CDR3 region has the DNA TGTGCCAGCAGTTATACGCGGGGGTACAATGAGCAGTTCTTC.

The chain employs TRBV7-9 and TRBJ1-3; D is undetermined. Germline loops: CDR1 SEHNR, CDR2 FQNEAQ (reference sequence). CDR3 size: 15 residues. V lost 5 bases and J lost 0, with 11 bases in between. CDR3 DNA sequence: TGTGCCAGCAGCGCCGCAGCGAGCTCTGGAAACACCATATATTTT. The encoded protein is CASSAAASSGNTIYF.

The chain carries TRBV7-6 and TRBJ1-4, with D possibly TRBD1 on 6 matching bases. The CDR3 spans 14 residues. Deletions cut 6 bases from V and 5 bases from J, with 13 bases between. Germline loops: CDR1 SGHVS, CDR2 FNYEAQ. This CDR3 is CASRKGVGNEKLFF. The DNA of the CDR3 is TGTGCCAGCAGAAAGGGGGTGGGGAATGAAAAACTGTTTTTT.

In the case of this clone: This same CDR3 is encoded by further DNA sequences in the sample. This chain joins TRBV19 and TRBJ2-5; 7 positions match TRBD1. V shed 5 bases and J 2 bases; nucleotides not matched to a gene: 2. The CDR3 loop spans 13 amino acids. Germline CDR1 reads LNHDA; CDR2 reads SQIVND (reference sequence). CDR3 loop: CASSPGQQETQYF. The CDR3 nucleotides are TGTGCCAGTAGTCCGGGACAGCAAGAGACCCAGTACTTC.

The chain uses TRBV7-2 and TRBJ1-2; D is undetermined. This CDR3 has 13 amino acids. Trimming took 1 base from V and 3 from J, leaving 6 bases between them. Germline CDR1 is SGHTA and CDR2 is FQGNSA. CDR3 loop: CASSLDMDYGYTF. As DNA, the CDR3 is TGTGCCAGCAGCTTAGACATGGACTATGGCTACACCTTC.

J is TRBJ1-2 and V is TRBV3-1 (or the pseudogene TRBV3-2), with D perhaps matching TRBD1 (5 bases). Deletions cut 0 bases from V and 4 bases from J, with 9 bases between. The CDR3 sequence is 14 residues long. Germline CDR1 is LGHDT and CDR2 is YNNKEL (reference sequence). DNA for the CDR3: TGTGCCAGCAGCCAAGACGCAGGGCTCTATGGCTACACCTTC. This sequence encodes CASSQDAGLYGYTF.

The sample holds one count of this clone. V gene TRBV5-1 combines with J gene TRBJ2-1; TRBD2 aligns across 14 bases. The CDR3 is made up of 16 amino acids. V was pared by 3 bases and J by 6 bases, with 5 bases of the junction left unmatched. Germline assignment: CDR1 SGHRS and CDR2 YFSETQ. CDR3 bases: TGCGCCAGCAGCTCGACTAGCGGGGGGGCCCTCAATGAGCAGTTCTTC. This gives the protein CASSSTSGGALNEQFF.

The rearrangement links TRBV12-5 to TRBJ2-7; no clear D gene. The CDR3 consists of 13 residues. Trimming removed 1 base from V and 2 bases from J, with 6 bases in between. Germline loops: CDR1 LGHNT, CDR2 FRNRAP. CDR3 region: CASGLDRPYEQYF. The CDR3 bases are TGTGCTAGTGGTTTGGACAGACCCTACGAGCAGTACTTC.

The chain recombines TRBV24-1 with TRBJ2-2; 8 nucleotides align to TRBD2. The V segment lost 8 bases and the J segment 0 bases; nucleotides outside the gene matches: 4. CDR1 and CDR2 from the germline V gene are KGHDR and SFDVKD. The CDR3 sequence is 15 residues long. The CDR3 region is CATKAGASNTGELFF. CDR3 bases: TGTGCCACCAAAGCGGGGGCCTCGAACACCGGGGAGCTGTTTTTT.

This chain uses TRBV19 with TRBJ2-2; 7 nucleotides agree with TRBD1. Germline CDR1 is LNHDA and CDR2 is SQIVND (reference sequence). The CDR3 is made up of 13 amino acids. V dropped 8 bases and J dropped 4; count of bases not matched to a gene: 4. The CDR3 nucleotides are TGTGCCAGTGGGGCAGGGGGCACCGGGGAGCTGTTTTTT. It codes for CASGAGGTGELFF.

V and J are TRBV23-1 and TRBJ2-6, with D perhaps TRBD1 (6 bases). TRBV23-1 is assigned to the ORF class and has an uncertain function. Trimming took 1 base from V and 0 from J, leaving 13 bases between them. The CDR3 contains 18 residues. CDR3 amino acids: CASSQFPRGRSGANVLTF. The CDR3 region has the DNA TGCGCCAGCAGTCAATTCCCCAGGGGCCGCTCTGGGGCCAACGTCCTGACTTTC.

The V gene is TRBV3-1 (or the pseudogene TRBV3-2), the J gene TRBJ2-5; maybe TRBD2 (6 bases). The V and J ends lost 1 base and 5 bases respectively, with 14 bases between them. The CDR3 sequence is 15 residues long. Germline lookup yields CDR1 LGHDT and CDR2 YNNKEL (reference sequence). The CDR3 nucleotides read TGTGCCAGCAGCCAAGGCCATAACGGAGGGGAGACCCAGTACTTC. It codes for CASSQGHNGGETQYF.

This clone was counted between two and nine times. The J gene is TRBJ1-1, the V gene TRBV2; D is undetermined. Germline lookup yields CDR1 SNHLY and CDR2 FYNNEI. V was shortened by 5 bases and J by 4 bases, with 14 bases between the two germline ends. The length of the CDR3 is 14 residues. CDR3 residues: CASSREGLGTEAFF. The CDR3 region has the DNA TGTGCCAGCAGTCGTGAGGGCCTGGGCACTGAAGCTTTCTTT.

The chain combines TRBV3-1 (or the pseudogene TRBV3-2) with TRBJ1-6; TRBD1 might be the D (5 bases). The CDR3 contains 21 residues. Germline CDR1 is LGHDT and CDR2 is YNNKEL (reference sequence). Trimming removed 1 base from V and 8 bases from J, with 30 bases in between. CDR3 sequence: CASSQGSLQVNLGLTYSPLHF. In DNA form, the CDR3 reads TGTGCCAGCAGCCAAGGGAGTTTACAGGTAAATTTGGGCCTCACGTATTCACCCCTCCACTTT.

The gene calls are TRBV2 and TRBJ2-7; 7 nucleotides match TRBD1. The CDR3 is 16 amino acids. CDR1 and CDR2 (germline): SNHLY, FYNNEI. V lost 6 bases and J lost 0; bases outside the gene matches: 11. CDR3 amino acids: CASRFGTADYSYEQYF. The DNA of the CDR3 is TGTGCCAGCAGATTTGGGACAGCCGATTACTCCTACGAGCAGTACTTC. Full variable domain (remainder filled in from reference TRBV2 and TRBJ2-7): EPEVTQTPSHQVTQMGQEVILRCVPISNHLYFYWYRQILGQKVEFLVSFYNNEISEKSEIFDDQFSVERPDGSNFTLKIRSTKLEDSAMYFCASRFGTADYSYEQYFGPGTRLTVT.

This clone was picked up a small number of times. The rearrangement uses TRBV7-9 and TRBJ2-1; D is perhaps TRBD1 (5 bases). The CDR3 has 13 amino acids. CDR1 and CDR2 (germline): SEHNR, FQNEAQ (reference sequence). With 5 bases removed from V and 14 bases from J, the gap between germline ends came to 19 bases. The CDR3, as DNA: TGTGCCAGCAGCCCAAGCGCTGGGGCTTGGGAGTTCTTC. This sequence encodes CASSPSAGAWEFF.

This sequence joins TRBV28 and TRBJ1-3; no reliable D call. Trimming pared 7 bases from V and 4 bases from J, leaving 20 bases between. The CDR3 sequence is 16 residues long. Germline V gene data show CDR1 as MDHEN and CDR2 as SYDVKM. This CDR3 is CASNSPGGLTGNTIYF. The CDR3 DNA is TGTGCCAGCAACTCGCCGGGCGGACTGACCGGAAACACCATATATTTT.